The 18 T cell receptor beta chains below come from one sample, sequenced in a study of blood T cell repertoires in COVID-19. Method: immunoSEQ multiplex PCR; TCRdb's copy keeps in-frame clones and lacks some. The sample has over 200,000 clones, roughly 88% seen once. Material: PBMCs or T cells enriched from blood (not recorded which). These receptor sequences come from a woman aged 45-65 years who had recovered from COVID-19.

This chain connects TRBV18 to TRBJ2-6, with a tentative D call TRBD1 (5 bases). The length of the CDR3 is 17 residues. V gave up 5 bases and J gave up 0 bases, with 14 bases separating them. In germline, CDR1 is KGHSH, CDR2 LQKENI. DNA of the CDR3: TGTGCCAGCTCAACTAACATCAGGGTCTCTGGGGCCAACGTCCTGACTTTC. It yields the protein CASSTNIRVSGANVLTF.

This clone was seen a handful of times. The genes are TRBV5-1 and TRBJ1-2, with TRBD1 matching 8 bases. Germline CDR1 is SGHRS and CDR2 is YFSETQ. The V and J ends lost 1 base and 8 bases, in that order; junction bases with no gene match: 10. The CDR3 runs 15 residues. The CDR3 nucleotides read TGCGCCAGCAGCTTGACCGGACAGGGTATCGGCGGCTACACCTTC. This translates into CASSLTGQGIGGYTF.

The CDR3 sequence is CASSLAMGQGINEQFF. CDR3 DNA sequence: TGCGCCAGCAGCTTGGCCATGGGACAGGGTATCAATGAGCAGTTCTTC. The chain carries TRBV5-1 and TRBJ2-1; 9 nucleotides align to TRBD1. V lost 0 bases to trimming and J lost 6 bases; unmatched junction nucleotides: 7. The V gene's germline CDR1 is SGHRS and CDR2 YFSETQ. The CDR3 runs to 16 residues.

V usage is TRBV7-2 and J usage is TRBJ2-3; TRBD2 matches 7 bases. The CDR3 is 15 amino acids. CDR1 and CDR2 (germline): SGHTA, FQGNSA. Germline trimming cut 6 bases from V and 8 bases from J; bases unmatched to any gene: 14. CDR3 residues: CASSPTSGPGGTQYF. CDR3 DNA: TGTGCCAGCAGTCCTACGAGCGGTCCGGGGGGTACGCAGTATTTT.

The rearrangement links TRBV3-1 (or the pseudogene TRBV3-2) to TRBJ2-4, with a possible D match to TRBD1 (6 bases). The CDR3 totals 17 residues. V was clipped by 4 bases and J by 1 base, with 17 bases between them. Germline lookup yields CDR1 LGHDT and CDR2 YNNKEL (reference sequence). The CDR3 protein is CASSLLQGRSAKNIQYF. As DNA, the CDR3 is TGTGCCAGCAGCCTACTTCAGGGGCGGTCGGCCAAAAACATTCAGTACTTC.

The CDR3 here is CASRRGGSTEAFF. The CDR3, as DNA: TGTGCCAGTAGGCGAGGGGGAAGCACTGAAGCTTTCTTT. The V gene is TRBV19, the J gene TRBJ1-1, with D perhaps matching TRBD1 (6 bases). The CDR3 extends over 13 amino acids. Germline CDR1 is LNHDA and CDR2 is SQIVND (reference sequence). V dropped 6 bases and J dropped 4 bases, with 12 bases sitting between them.

The chain is built from TRBV27 and TRBJ2-3, with 9 bases fitting TRBD2. The CDR3 runs 15 residues. The germline gives CDR1 MNHEY, CDR2 SMNVEV (reference sequence). The trim removed 2 bases at V and 1 base at J, leaving 1 base unmatched. The DNA of the CDR3 is TGTGCCAGCAGTTTAATAGCGGGAGGCACAGATACGCAGTATTTT. Encoded protein: CASSLIAGGTDTQYF.

The chain is built from TRBV29-1 and TRBJ2-3, with D maybe TRBD2 (5 bases). Germline V gives CDR1 SQVTM, CDR2 ANQGSEA. V was pared by 0 bases and J by 1 base, with 11 bases between. The CDR3 has 15 amino acids. CDR3 in amino acids: CSVEEGNSGTDTQYF. CDR3 nucleotides: TGCAGCGTTGAAGAGGGGAATAGCGGCACAGATACGCAGTATTTT.

The chain has TRBV28 and TRBJ1-4, with D perhaps matching TRBD1 (5 bases). V dropped 4 bases and J dropped 5 bases, with 17 bases sitting between them. CDR1 and CDR2 from the germline V gene are MDHEN and SYDVKM. The CDR3 length is 16 residues. The CDR3 DNA follows: TGTGCCAGCAGTTCCTATTCACCACAGGAGAATGAAAAACTGTTTTTT. This sequence encodes CASSSYSPQENEKLFF.

This clone occurred a few times. The J gene is TRBJ1-1, the V gene TRBV9, with 7 bases lining up with TRBD1. The V gene's germline CDR1 is SGDLS and CDR2 YYNGEE. The trim removed 10 bases at V and 1 base at J, leaving 10 bases unmatched. The CDR3 is made up of 14 amino acids. The CDR3 coding sequence is TGTGCCCCAGAAGGGGGCTACAAGAACACTGAAGCTTTCTTT. Amino acids: CAPEGGYKNTEAFF.

This clone was detected only once. The V and J genes are TRBV19 and TRBJ2-2; tentative D call: TRBD2 (5 bases). Trimming removed 2 bases at V and 5 bases at J, with 21 bases between. Germline CDR1 LNHDA, CDR2 SQIVND (reference sequence). The CDR3 is 18 residues long. CDR3 nucleotides: TGTGCCAGTAGTATATTCGGTCTAGCCATAGTTCGAACCGGGGAGCTGTTTTTT. Translating gives CASSIFGLAIVRTGELFF. Complete variable domain (other parts from reference TRBV19 and TRBJ2-2): DGGITQSPKYLFRKEGQNVTLSCEQNLNHDAMYWYRQDPGQGLRLIYYSQIVNDFQKGDIAEGYSVSREKKESFPLTVTSAQKNPTAFYLCASSIFGLAIVRTGELFFGEGSRLTVL.

CDR3 amino acids: CASSVVQQGASEAFF. In DNA form, the CDR3 reads TGTGCCAGCAGCGTAGTACAACAGGGGGCTTCTGAAGCTTTCTTT. This sequence joins TRBV9 and TRBJ1-1; 9 bases fit TRBD1. CDR3 length: 15 residues. Germline V CDR1 and CDR2: SGDLS, YYNGEE. Trimming at V came to 0 bases and at J to 6 bases, leaving 6 bases not matched to a gene.

This chain connects TRBV19 to TRBJ2-3; D ambiguous. This CDR3 spans 15 amino acids. With 4 bases removed from V and 0 bases from J, the gap between germline ends came to 11 bases. Germline CDR1 reads LNHDA; CDR2 reads SQIVND (reference sequence). CDR3 sequence (DNA): TGTGCCAGTAGTACCCGACTGGCTAGCACAGATACGCAGTATTTT. Translation: CASSTRLASTDTQYF.

V is TRBV11-3 and J is TRBJ2-2; the match to TRBD2 covers 8 bases. Germline values: CDR1 SGHNT, CDR2 YENEEA. Trimming at V came to 5 bases and at J to 0 bases, leaving 11 bases not matched to a gene. The CDR3 has 18 residues. The CDR3 DNA reads TGTGCCAGCAGCCCGCCCCCCTCTAGCGGGCCGAACACCGGGGAGCTGTTTTTT. Translation: CASSPPPSSGPNTGELFF.

This clone was detected a few times. The chain carries TRBV18 and TRBJ1-2, with D uncertain. This CDR3 is built from 12 residues. Trimming left V 4 bases short and J 5 bases short, with 8 bases between. Germline loops: CDR1 KGHSH, CDR2 LQKENI. In nucleotides, the CDR3 is TGTGCCAGCTCACAAAACAAGTATGGCTACACCTTC. Translating gives CASSQNKYGYTF.

The chain combines TRBV5-1 with TRBJ1-2; 7 bases align to TRBD1. CDR1 is SGHRS and CDR2 is YFSETQ in the germline V gene. CDR3 length equals 18 residues. The V segment lost 0 bases and the J segment 5 bases; nucleotides outside the gene matches: 16. The CDR3: CASSLAFSRQGHRYGYTF. CDR3 coding DNA: TGCGCCAGCAGCTTGGCCTTTTCCAGACAGGGTCATCGGTATGGCTACACCTTC.

This clone has a handful of counts. V gene TRBV9 combines with J gene TRBJ2-2, with D possibly matching TRBD2 (5 bases). Germline CDR1 SGDLS, CDR2 YYNGEE. The CDR3 runs 17 residues. Trimming removed 0 bases at V and 6 bases at J, with 18 bases between. The CDR3 DNA sequence: TGTGCCAGCAGCGTAGCTCGGCGAGGGCCTTTCGCCGGGGAGCTGTTTTTT. Translating it yields CASSVARRGPFAGELFF.

This clone was counted between two and nine times. This chain joins TRBV5-1 and TRBJ2-2; 7 bases agree with TRBD1. The trim removed 2 bases at V and 0 bases at J, leaving 1 base unmatched. The CDR3 spans 15 residues. Germline V CDR1 and CDR2: SGHRS, YFSETQ. CDR3 sequence: CASSFGTANTGELFF. CDR3 DNA sequence: TGCGCCAGCAGCTTCGGGACAGCGAACACCGGGGAGCTGTTTTTT.